A selection of T cell receptor beta chains follows, all from one sample in a study of cytomegalovirus exposure and HLA in healthy donors. The assay was immunoSEQ multiplex PCR, and TCRdb's table has in-frame clones only and misses some. The table records more than 85,000 clones, around four fifths of them present only once. Specimen: PBMCs. These receptors came from a man aged 35 to 55 in good health and CMV-seronegative. Each CDR3 is given with its conserved first and last residue. Fields, in order: J gene, D gene, V gene, CDR3 protein. The D gene is left open where the match is weak.

J: TRBJ2-3; D: TRBD1; V: TRBV5-1; CDR3: CASSLEQGARDTQYF
J: TRBJ1-2; D: -; V: TRBV28; CDR3: CASSLIAGVPYYGYTF
J: TRBJ1-2; D: -; V: TRBV19; CDR3: CASSIALTDYGYTF
J: TRBJ2-7; D: TRBD1; V: TRBV29-1; CDR3: CSVYRTGFEQYF
J: TRBJ2-3; D: TRBD2; V: TRBV11-3; CDR3: CASSWTSGRTDTQYF
J: TRBJ2-3; D: TRBD1; V: TRBV29-1; CDR3: CSVDRQGVTDTQYF
J: TRBJ2-5; D: TRBD1; V: TRBV25-1; CDR3: CASRPTGGRETQYF
J: TRBJ2-5; D: -; V: TRBV28; CDR3: CASSFGTGVQETQYF
J: TRBJ2-7; D: -; V: TRBV7-6; CDR3: CASSLEVGRLSEQYF
J: TRBJ1-5; D: -; V: TRBV7-2; CDR3: CASSLGGRGNQPQHF
J: TRBJ2-1; D: -; V: TRBV4-3; CDR3: CASSPNPPRRGRNEQFF
J: TRBJ2-7; D: -; V: TRBV6-1; CDR3: CASRSRDKQYF
J: TRBJ1-2; D: -; V: TRBV11-2; CDR3: CASSPRPLVGRSGYTF
J: TRBJ2-6; D: -; V: TRBV9; CDR3: CASSHRPGTERRAGANVLTF
J: TRBJ2-1; D: TRBD1; V: TRBV9; CDR3: CASSVDPGQVYNEQFF
J: TRBJ2-2; D: TRBD1; V: TRBV6-5; CDR3: CASSPGTDLTGELFF
J: TRBJ1-3; D: TRBD1; V: TRBV9; CDR3: CASSVGGGYGNTIYF
J: TRBJ2-7; D: -; V: TRBV29-1; CDR3: CSVQANYEQYF
J: TRBJ1-1; D: -; V: TRBV7-6; CDR3: CASSSLIDTEAFF
J: TRBJ2-7; D: TRBD1; V: TRBV19; CDR3: CASSTRDSSYEQYF
J: TRBJ2-7; D: -; V: TRBV13; CDR3: CASNPRGTDYEQYF